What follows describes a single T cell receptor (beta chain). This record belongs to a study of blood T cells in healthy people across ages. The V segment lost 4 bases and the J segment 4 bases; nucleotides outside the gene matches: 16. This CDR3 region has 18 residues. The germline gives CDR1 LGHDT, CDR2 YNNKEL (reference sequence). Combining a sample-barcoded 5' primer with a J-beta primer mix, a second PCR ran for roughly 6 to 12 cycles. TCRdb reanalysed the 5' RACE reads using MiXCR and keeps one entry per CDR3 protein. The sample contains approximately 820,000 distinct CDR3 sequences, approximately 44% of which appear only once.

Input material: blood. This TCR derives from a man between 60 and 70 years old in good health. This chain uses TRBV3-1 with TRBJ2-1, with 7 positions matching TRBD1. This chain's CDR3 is CASSRILYRGPSYNEQFF. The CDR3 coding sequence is TGTGCCAGCAGCCGGATTCTCTACAGGGGACCATCGTACAATGAGCAGTTCTTC.